This T cell receptor beta chain was recorded in a study of blood T cells in healthy people across ages. The germline V gene has CDR1 MNHEY and CDR2 SVGEGT. This CDR3 comprises 13 residues. Using a J-beta primer mix together with a sample-barcoded 5' primer, a second PCR was run for roughly 7 to 11 cycles. TCRdb used MiXCR to reprocess the 5' RACE reads, holding one entry per CDR3 protein. The sample lists roughly 830,000 distinct CDR3 sequences, around two thirds occurring once. Worth noting for this clonotype: What it binds is unknown.

The study's findings and limits: Correlation between TCR beta diversity and naive T cell percentage was strong.

The clonotype comes from a man aged 30 to 39 in good health. The specimen sequenced was blood. The rearrangement joins TRBV6-2 or TRBV6-3 to TRBJ2-5, with D perhaps TRBD1 or TRBD2 (5 bases each). The closer fit of TRBJ2-7 to the DNA end suggests the J call may be wrong. In DNA form, the CDR3 reads TGTGCCAGCACGACGGGGCACTTCTACGAGCAGTACTTC. Amino acid sequence: CASTTGHFYEQYF.